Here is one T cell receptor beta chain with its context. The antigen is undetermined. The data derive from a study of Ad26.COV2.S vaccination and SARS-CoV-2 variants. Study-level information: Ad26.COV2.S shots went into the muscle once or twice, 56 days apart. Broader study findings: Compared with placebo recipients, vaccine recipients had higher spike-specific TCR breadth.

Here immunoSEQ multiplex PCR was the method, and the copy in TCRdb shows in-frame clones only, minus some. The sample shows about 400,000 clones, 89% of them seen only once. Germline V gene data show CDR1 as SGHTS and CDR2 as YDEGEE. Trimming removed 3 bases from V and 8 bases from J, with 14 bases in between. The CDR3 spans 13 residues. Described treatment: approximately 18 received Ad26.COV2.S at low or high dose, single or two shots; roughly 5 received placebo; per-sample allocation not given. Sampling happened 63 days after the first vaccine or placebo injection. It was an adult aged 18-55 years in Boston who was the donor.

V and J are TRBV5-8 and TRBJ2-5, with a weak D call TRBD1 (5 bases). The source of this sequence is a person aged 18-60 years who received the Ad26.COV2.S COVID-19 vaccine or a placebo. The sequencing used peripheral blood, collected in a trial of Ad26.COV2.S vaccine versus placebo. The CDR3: CASSYQGFETQYF. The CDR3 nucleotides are TGTGCCAGCAGCTACCAGGGATTCGAAACCCAGTACTTC.